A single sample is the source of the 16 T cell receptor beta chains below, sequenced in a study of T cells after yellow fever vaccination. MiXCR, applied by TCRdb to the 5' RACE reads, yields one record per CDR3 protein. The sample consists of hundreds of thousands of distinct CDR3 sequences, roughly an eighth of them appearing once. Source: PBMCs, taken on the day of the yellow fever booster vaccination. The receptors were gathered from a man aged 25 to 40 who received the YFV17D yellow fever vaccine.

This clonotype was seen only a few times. CDR3 coding DNA: TGTGCCTGTCATCCCATGAACAGAGCCCCCACTGAAGCTTTCTTT. Protein product: CACHPMNRAPTEAFF. The chain is built from TRBV30 and TRBJ1-1; no reliable D call. The CDR3 length is 15 residues. The germline V gene encodes CDR1 GTSNPN and CDR2 SVGIG (reference sequence). Trimming stripped 6 bases from V and 4 bases from J, with 21 bases between.

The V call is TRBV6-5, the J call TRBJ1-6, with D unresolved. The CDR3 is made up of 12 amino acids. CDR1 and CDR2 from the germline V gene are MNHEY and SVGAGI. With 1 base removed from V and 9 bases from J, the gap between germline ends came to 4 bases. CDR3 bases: TGTGCCAGCAGTTACTATCGTTCACCCCTCCACTTT. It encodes CASSYYRSPLHF.

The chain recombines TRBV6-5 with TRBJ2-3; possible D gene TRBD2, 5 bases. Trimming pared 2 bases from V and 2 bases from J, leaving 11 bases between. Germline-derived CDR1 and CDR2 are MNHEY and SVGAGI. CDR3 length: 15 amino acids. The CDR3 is CASSYGGGPTDTQYF. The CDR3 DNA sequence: TGTGCCAGCAGTTACGGAGGAGGCCCCACAGATACGCAGTATTTT.

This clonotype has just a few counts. Written as DNA, the CDR3 is TGTGCCAGCAGCTTCGTGGGAGCCACTGAAGCTTTCTTT. Translating it yields CASSFVGATEAFF. V is TRBV7-3 and J is TRBJ1-1; D is unclear. Germline CDR1 is SGHTA and CDR2 is FQGTGA. Trimming pared 3 bases from V and 4 bases from J, leaving 9 bases between. The CDR3 contains 13 residues. The variable domain in full, with the rest retrieved from reference TRBV7-3 and TRBJ1-1, is GAGVSQTPSNKVTEKGKYVELRCDPISGHTALYWYRQSLGQGPEFLIYFQGTGAADDSGLPNDRFFAVRPEGSVSTLKIQRTERGDSAVYLCASSFVGATEAFFGQGTRLTVV.

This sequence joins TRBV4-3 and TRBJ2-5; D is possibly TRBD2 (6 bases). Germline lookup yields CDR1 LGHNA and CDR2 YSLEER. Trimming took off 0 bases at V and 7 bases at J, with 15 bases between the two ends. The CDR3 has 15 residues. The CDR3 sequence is CASSQESSGDGTQYF. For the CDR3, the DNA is TGCGCCAGCAGCCAAGAATCGTCGGGAGACGGGACCCAGTACTTC.

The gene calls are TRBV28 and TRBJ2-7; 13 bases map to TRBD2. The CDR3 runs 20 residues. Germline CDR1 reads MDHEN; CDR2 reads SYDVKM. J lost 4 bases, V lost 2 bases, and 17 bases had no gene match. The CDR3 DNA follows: TGTGCCAGCAGTTTAGTGGGTAGGACTAGCGGGAGTCCGGGCCTGTACGAGCAGTACTTC. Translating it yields CASSLVGRTSGSPGLYEQYF.

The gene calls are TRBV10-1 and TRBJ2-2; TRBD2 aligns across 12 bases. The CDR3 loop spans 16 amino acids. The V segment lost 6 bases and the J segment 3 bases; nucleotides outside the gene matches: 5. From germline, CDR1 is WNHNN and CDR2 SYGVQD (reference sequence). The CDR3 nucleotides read TGCGCCAGCAGCACGCGACTAGCGGGAGACACCGGGGAGCTGTTTTTT. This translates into CASSTRLAGDTGELFF.

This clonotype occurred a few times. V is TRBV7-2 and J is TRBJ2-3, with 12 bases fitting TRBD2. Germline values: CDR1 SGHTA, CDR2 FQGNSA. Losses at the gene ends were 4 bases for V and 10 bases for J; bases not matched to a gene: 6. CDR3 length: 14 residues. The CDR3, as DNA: TGTGCCAGCAGCTCCGGGACTAGCGGGTCGGCGCAGTATTTT. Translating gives CASSSGTSGSAQYF.

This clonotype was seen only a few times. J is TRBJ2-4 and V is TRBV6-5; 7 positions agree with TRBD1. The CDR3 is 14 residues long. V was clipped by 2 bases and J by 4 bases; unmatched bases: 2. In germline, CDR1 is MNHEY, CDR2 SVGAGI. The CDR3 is CASSYRGPKNIQYF. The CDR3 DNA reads TGTGCCAGCAGTTACAGGGGGCCTAAAAACATTCAGTACTTC.

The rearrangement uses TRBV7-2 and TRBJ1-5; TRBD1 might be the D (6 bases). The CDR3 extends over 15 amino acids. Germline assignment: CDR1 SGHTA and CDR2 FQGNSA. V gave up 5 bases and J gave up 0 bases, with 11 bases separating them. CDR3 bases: TGTGCCAGCAGCCTGGCGACAGGTAGCAATCAGCCCCAGCATTTT. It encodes CASSLATGSNQPQHF.

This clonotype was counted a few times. The CDR3 DNA reads as TGCAGCGTTGGTGTCCGGGAGAATCCGGGACTAGCAGTTGAGCAGTTCTTC. Translated: CSVGVRENPGLAVEQFF. The J gene is TRBJ2-1, the V gene TRBV29-1; 9 nucleotides line up with TRBD2. The germline V gene encodes CDR1 SQVTM and CDR2 ANQGSEA. The CDR3 totals 17 residues. V trimming: 4 bases; J trimming: 9 bases; junction bases outside the gene matches: 19.

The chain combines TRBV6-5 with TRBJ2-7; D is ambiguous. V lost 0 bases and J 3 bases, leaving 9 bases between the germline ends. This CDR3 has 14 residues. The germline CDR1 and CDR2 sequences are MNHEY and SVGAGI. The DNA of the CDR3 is TGTGCCAGCAGTTACTCTCGTAGGGACTACGAGCAGTACTTC. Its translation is CASSYSRRDYEQYF.

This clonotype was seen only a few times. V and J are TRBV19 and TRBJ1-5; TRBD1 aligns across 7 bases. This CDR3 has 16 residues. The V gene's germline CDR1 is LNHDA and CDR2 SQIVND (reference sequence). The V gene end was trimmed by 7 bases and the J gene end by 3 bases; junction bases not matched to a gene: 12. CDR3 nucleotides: TGTGCCAGTACCCACCTAGTGGGACAGTCCAATCAGCCCCAGCATTTT. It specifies CASTHLVGQSNQPQHF.

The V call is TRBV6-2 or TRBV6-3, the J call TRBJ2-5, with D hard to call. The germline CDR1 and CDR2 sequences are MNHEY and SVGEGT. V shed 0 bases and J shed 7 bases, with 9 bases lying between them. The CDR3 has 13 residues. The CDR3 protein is CASSYSRDGTQYF. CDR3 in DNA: TGTGCCAGCAGTTACTCGCGAGATGGGACCCAGTACTTC.

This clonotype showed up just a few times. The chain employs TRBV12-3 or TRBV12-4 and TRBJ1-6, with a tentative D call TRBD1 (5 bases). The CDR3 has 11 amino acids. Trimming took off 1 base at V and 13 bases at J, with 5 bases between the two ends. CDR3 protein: CASSLGGPLHF. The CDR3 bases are TGTGCCAGCAGTTTAGGGGGGCCCCTCCACTTT.

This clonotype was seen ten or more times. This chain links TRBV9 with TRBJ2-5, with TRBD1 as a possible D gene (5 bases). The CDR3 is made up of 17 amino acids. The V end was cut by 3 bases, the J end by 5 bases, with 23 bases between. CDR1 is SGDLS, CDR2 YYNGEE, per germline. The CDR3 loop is CASSGAPSSGLRETQYF. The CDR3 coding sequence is TGTGCCAGCAGCGGAGCTCCTTCTTCAGGGCTCAGGGAGACCCAGTACTTC.